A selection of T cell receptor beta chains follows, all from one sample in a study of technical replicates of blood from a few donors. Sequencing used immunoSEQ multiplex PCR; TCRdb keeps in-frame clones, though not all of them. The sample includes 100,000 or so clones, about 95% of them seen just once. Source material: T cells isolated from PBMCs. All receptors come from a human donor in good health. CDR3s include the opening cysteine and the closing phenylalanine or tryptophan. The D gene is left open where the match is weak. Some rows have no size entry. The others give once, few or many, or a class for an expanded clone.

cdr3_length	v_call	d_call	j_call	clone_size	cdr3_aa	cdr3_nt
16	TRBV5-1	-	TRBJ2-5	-	CASSPGGAGTQETQYF	TGCGCCAGCAGCCCGGGTGGGGCGGGAACCCAAGAGACCCAGTACTTC
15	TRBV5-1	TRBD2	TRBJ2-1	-	CASSFGGGSYNEQFF	TGCGCCAGCAGCTTTGGGGGGGGGAGTTACAATGAGCAGTTCTTC
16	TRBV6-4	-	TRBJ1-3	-	CASSPRGALPGNTIYF	TGTGCCAGCAGTCCCAGGGGCGCTTTGCCTGGAAACACCATATATTTT
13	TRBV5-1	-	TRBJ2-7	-	CASSSDRLYEQYF	TGCGCCAGCAGCTCCGATAGACTATACGAGCAGTACTTC
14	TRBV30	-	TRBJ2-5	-	CAWSQRTGGETQYF	TGTGCCTGGTCACAAAGAACAGGTGGAGAGACCCAGTACTTC
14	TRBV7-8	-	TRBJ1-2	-	CASNLGPGDAGHTF	TGTGCCAGCAACCTCGGGCCAGGGGATGCAGGCCACACCTTC
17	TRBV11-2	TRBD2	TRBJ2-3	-	CASSHIRAGEGTDTQYF	TGTGCCAGCAGCCATATCCGAGCGGGAGAAGGGACAGATACGCAGTATTTT
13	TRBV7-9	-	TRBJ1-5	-	CASSMEGAQPQHF	TGTGCCAGCAGTATGGAAGGGGCCCAGCCCCAGCATTTT
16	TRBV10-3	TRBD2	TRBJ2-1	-	CAISAQLAGLNNEQFF	TGTGCCATCAGTGCGCAACTAGCGGGGCTAAACAATGAGCAGTTCTTC
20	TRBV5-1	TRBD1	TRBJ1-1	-	CASSQKSNDRGKAWNTEAFF	TGCGCCAGCAGCCAAAAATCAAATGACAGGGGGAAGGCGTGGAACACTGAAGCTTTCTTT
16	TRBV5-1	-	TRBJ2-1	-	CASSSGLLSSYNEQFF	TGCGCCAGCAGCTCGGGACTTCTAAGCTCCTACAATGAGCAGTTCTTC
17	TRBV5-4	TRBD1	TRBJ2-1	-	CASTRYLGDRAYNEQFF	TGTGCCAGTACCCGTTATTTAGGGGACAGGGCCTACAATGAGCAGTTCTTC
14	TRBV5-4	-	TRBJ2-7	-	CASSFPGGLVEQYF	TGTGCCAGCAGTTTCCCGGGGGGCCTAGTCGAGCAGTACTTC
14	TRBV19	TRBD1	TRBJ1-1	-	CASTTTGLATEAFF	TGTGCCAGTACTACGACAGGGCTTGCCACTGAAGCTTTCTTT
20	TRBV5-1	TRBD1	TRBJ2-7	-	CASSLSHAGTGGASIYEQYF	TGCGCCAGCAGCTTGTCCCATGCCGGGACAGGGGGCGCTTCAATCTACGAGCAGTACTTC
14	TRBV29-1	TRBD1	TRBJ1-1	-	CSVEVRGANTEAFF	TGCAGCGTTGAAGTCAGGGGGGCGAACACTGAAGCTTTCTTT
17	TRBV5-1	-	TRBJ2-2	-	CASTPRLSGQGTGELFF	TGCGCCAGCACCCCCCGTCTCTCGGGACAAGGCACCGGGGAGCTGTTTTTT
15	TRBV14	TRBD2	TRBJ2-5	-	CASSQFSGGKETQYF	TGTGCCAGCAGCCAATTTAGCGGGGGGAAGGAGACCCAGTACTTC
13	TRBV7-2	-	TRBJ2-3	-	CASSFREFDTQYF	TGTGCCAGCAGTTTTAGGGAGTTCGATACGCAGTATTTT
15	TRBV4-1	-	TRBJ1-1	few	CASSLIDRKNTEAFF	TGCGCCAGCAGCCTTATTGACAGAAAGAACACTGAAGCTTTCTTT
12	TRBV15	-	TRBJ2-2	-	CATSMAGGELFF	TGTGCCACCAGCATGGCGGGCGGGGAGCTGTTTTTT
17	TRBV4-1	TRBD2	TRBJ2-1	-	CASSPEGTGGSYNEQFF	TGCGCCAGCAGCCCAGAGGGTACGGGAGGCTCCTACAATGAGCAGTTCTTC
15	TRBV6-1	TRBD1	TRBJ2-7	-	CASTRGTGGLSEQYF	TGTGCCAGCACGCGGGGAACAGGGGGCCTCTCCGAGCAGTACTTC
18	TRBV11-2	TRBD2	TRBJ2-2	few	CASSLAGTSGRATGELFF	TGTGCCAGCAGCTTAGCGGGAACTAGCGGGAGAGCGACCGGGGAGCTGTTTTTT
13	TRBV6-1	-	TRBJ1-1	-	CASSVRGNTEAFF	TGTGCCAGCAGTGTTAGGGGAAACACTGAAGCTTTCTTT
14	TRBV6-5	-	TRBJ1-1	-	CASSYSGAGERAFF	TGTGCCAGCAGTTACTCAGGCGCAGGGGAGAGAGCTTTCTTT
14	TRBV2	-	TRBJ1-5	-	CASRGAGLNQPQHF	TGTGCCAGCAGGGGGGCAGGGTTGAATCAGCCCCAGCATTTT
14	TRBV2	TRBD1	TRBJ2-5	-	CASSGTGTGETQYF	TGTGCCAGCAGCGGGACAGGGACTGGGGAGACCCAGTACTTC
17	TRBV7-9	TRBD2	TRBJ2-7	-	CASSPRVAGTATYEQYF	TGTGCCAGCAGCCCGAGGGTAGCGGGGACGGCAACCTACGAGCAGTACTTC
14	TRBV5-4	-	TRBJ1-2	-	CASSLGYSAAGYTF	TGTGCCAGCAGCTTGGGGTATAGCGCCGCGGGCTACACCTTC
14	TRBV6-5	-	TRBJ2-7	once	CASSYVPGNYEQYF	TGTGCCAGCAGTTACGTCCCCGGGAACTACGAGCAGTACTTC
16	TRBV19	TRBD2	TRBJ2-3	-	CASGDRLAESTDAQYF	TGTGCCAGTGGGGATCGACTAGCGGAGAGCACAGATGCGCAGTATTTT
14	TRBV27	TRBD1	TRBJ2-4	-	CASSPRQGWDIQYF	TGTGCCAGCAGTCCCCGACAGGGATGGGACATTCAGTACTTC